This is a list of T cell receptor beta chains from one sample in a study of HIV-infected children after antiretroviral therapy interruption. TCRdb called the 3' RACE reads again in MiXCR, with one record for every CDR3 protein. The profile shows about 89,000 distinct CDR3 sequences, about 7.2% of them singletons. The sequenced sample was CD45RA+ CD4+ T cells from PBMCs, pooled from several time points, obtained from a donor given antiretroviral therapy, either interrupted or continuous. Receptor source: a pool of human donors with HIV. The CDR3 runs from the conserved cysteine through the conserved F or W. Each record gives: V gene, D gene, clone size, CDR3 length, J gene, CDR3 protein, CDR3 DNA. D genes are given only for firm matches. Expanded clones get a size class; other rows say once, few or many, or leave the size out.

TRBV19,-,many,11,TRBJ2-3,CAITGSDTQYF,TGTGCCATTACAGGGTCAGATACGCAGTATTTT
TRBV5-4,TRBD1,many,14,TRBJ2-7,CASSLRTGRYEQYF,TGTGCCAGCAGCCTAAGGACAGGGCGCTACGAGCAGTACTTC
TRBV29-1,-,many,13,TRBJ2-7,CSVDRLEDYEQYF,TGCAGCGTTGACCGACTCGAGGACTACGAGCAGTACTTC
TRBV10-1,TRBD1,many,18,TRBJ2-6,CASSGTTGGPSGANVLTF,TGCGCCAGCAGTGGTACGACAGGGGGCCCCTCTGGGGCCAACGTCCTGACTTTC
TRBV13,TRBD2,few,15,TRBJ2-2,CARRGAGENTGELFF,TGTGCGCGAAGGGGAGCGGGGGAGAACACCGGGGAGCTGTTTTTT
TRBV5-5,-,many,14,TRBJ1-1,CASSLLAENTEAFF,TGTGCCAGCAGCTTGTTGGCCGAGAACACTGAAGCTTTCTTT
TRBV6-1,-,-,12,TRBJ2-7,CASSEEGHEQYF,TGTGCCAGCAGTGAAGAAGGCCACGAGCAGTACTTC
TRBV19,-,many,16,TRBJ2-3,CASSIVWGVHTDTQYF,TGTGCCAGTAGTATAGTATGGGGGGTCCACACAGATACGCAGTATTTT
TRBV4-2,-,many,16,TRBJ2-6,CASSQDMTAGANVLTF,TGTGCCAGCAGCCAAGATATGACAGCTGGGGCCAACGTCCTGACTTTC
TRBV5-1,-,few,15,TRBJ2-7,CASSLRGGSSYEQYF,TGCGCCAGCAGCCTGAGGGGGGGGAGCTCCTACGAGCAGTACTTC
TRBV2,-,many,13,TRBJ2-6,CASSEVGANVLTF,TGTGCCAGCAGTGAGGTCGGGGCCAACGTCCTGACTTTC
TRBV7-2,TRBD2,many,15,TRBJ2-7,CASSLSGGDTYEQYF,TGTGCCAGCAGCTTAAGCGGGGGAGATACCTACGAGCAGTACTTC
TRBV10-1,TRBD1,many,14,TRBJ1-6,CATRLQGEDSPLHF,TGCGCCACCAGACTCCAGGGGGAGGATTCACCCCTCCACTTT
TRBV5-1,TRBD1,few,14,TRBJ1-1,CASSEQGVRTEAFF,TGCGCCAGCAGCGAGCAGGGGGTAAGGACTGAAGCTTTCTTT
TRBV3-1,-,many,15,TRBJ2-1,CASSLNGATYNEQFF,TGTGCCAGCAGCCTAAACGGGGCCACTTACAATGAGCAGTTCTTC
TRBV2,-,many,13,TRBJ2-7,CASLTLRDYEQYF,TGTGCCAGTTTGACATTAAGGGACTACGAGCAGTACTTC
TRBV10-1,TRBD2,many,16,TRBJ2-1,CASSEMGLASPNEQFF,TGCGCCAGCAGTGAGATGGGACTAGCGAGCCCCAATGAGCAGTTCTTC